This TCR beta chain was captured in a study of Tregs in tolerant kidney transplant recipients. With regard to this clone: The identical CDR3 is also encoded by other nucleotide sequences in the sample.

Between the trimmed V and J ends, which lost 0 bases and 4 bases, there was a span of 13 bases. The CDR3 extends over 15 amino acids. CDR1 and CDR2 from the germline V gene are SGDLS and YYNGEE. The method was immunoSEQ multiplex PCR; TCRdb's version includes in-frame clones alone and lacks a portion of them. The sample yields about 120,000 clones, roughly 92% seen once. The receptor comes from a human donor in good health. The V gene is TRBV9, the J gene TRBJ1-2; maybe TRBD1 (6 bases). Sequences were obtained from CD4+ T cells from blood. The CDR3 protein is CASSVAEGGIYGYTF. The CDR3 DNA sequence: TGTGCCAGCAGCGTAGCCGAGGGGGGGATCTATGGCTACACCTTC.